Listed below are T cell receptor beta chains from one sample, sequenced in a study of OX40 agonist ivuxolimab in advanced cancers. The table came from immunoSEQ multiplex PCR; TCRdb's copy has only in-frame clones and leaves some out. The data contain 76,000 or so clones, around nine tenths of them singletons. The input for sequencing was CD4+ or CD8+ T cells sorted from blood, taken in a trial of the OX40 agonist ivuxolimab. These receptors all come from an adult with an advanced solid tumor such as melanoma, head and neck, liver or kidney cancer. The CDR3 runs from the conserved cysteine through the conserved F or W. A D gene is named only where the DNA matches it firmly. Clone size is stated in some rows and not others, as once, few, many or a class when expanded.

CDR3aa,CDR3nt,abundance,v_gene,j_gene,d_gene
CASSGFRGAYEQYF,TGTGCCAGCAGTGGTTTTCGGGGCGCCTACGAGCAGTACTTC,-,TRBV2,TRBJ2-7,-
CASSLDRGGEKLFF,TGTGCCAGCAGCCTGGACAGGGGGGGGGAAAAACTGTTTTTT,once,TRBV5-4,TRBJ1-4,TRBD1
CASSLAQNTGELFF,TGTGCCAGCAGCTTGGCTCAAAACACCGGGGAGCTGTTTTTT,-,TRBV5-4,TRBJ2-2,-
CASNPGPDSYEQYF,TGTGCCAGCAATCCGGGGCCAGACTCCTACGAGCAGTACTTC,-,TRBV5-4,TRBJ2-7,-
CASSLASNQPQHF,TGTGCCAGCAGCTTAGCCAGCAATCAGCCCCAGCATTTT,-,TRBV7-2,TRBJ1-5,-
CASSVGQLSYEQYF,TGTGCCAGCAGCGTGGGACAATTATCCTACGAGCAGTACTTC,-,TRBV9,TRBJ2-7,-
CASREPRNTEAFF,TGTGCCAGTAGGGAGCCCAGGAACACTGAAGCTTTCTTT,-,TRBV19,TRBJ1-1,-
CASSLGQGRGGGQPQHF,TGTGCCAGCAGCTTGGGACAGGGTCGGGGCGGTGGTCAGCCCCAGCATTTT,-,TRBV7-9,TRBJ1-5,TRBD1
CASSLPGGHYGYTF,TGTGCCAGCAGCTTACCAGGGGGACACTATGGCTACACCTTC,-,TRBV7-8,TRBJ1-2,TRBD1
CATSLAASYEQYF,TGTGCCACCTCACTAGCGGCTAGCTACGAGCAGTACTTC,-,TRBV15,TRBJ2-7,TRBD2
CASSSRTGAILGYTF,TGCGCCAGCAGCTCTCGGACAGGAGCTATCCTTGGCTACACCTTC,-,TRBV5-1,TRBJ1-2,TRBD1
CASTPHEYNEQFF,TGTGCCAGCACCCCTCACGAGTACAATGAGCAGTTCTTC,few,TRBV28,TRBJ2-1,-
CASSLGTGVTDTQYF,TGTGCCAGCAGCTTAGGGACAGGGGTCACAGATACGCAGTATTTT,once,TRBV11-2,TRBJ2-3,TRBD1
CSPEGSYTF,TGCAGTCCCGAAGGGTCCTACACCTTC,-,TRBV20-1,TRBJ1-2,-
CASSLGENTIYF,TGTGCCAGCAGCTTAGGCGAAAACACCATATATTTT,-,TRBV11-3,TRBJ1-3,-
CASKARGEDTQYF,TGTGCCAGCAAAGCTAGGGGGGAAGATACGCAGTATTTT,once,TRBV5-8,TRBJ2-3,-
CASSSRGADNEQFF,TGTGCCAGCAGCTCCCGGGGGGCCGACAATGAGCAGTTCTTC,-,TRBV7-2,TRBJ2-1,-
CASTQGGPYNEQFF,TGTGCCAGCACCCAGGGAGGCCCCTACAATGAGCAGTTCTTC,once,TRBV6-5,TRBJ2-1,-
CASSLFQDTDTQYF,TGTGCCAGCAGCCTATTCCAAGACACAGATACGCAGTATTTT,few,TRBV7-2,TRBJ2-3,-
CASSPTGSGNTIYF,TGTGCCAGCAGCCCGACAGGCTCTGGAAACACCATATATTTT,-,TRBV6-6,TRBJ1-3,-
CASSPPIGGGYTF,TGTGCCAGCAGCCCCCCGATAGGGGGCGGCTACACCTTC,-,TRBV5-6,TRBJ1-2,TRBD1
CASSSPGQVDARNTIYF,TGTGCCAGCAGTTCACCGGGACAGGTAGACGCGCGAAACACCATATATTTT,-,TRBV28,TRBJ1-3,TRBD1
CASSGDSNYEQYF,TGTGCCAGCAGTGGGGACAGCAACTACGAGCAGTACTTC,once,TRBV2,TRBJ2-7,TRBD1
CASSLSLRIQDGNSPLHF,TGTGCCAGCAGCCTCTCCTTACGCATACAGGATGGCAATTCACCCCTCCACTTT,-,TRBV11-2,TRBJ1-6,-
CASGGGGLFNEQFF,TGTGCCAGCGGCGGGGGGGGGCTTTTCAATGAGCAGTTCTTC,-,TRBV27,TRBJ2-1,TRBD2
CASSPSPGLTAREQFF,TGCGCCAGCAGCCCATCTCCGGGACTGACGGCAAGAGAGCAGTTCTTC,-,TRBV5-1,TRBJ2-1,-
CSASWNSPLHF,TGCAGTGCTTCATGGAATTCACCCCTCCACTTT,few,TRBV20-1,TRBJ1-6,-
CASSLGASGGGGDTQYF,TGTGCCAGCAGCTTGGGTGCTTCGGGGGGCGGAGGCGATACGCAGTATTTT,-,TRBV5-8,TRBJ2-3,-
CASSSRSGGGGTQYF,TGTGCCAGCAGCTCTCGTAGCGGCGGAGGTGGGACCCAGTACTTC,-,TRBV7-2,TRBJ2-5,-
CAHGASGFTDTQYF,TGTGCCCATGGAGCTAGCGGCTTCACAGATACGCAGTATTTT,-,TRBV30,TRBJ2-3,TRBD2
CSAKVYYGYTF,TGCAGTGCTAAAGTTTACTATGGCTACACCTTC,-,TRBV20-1,TRBJ1-2,-
CASSSMAGGSTDTQYF,TGTGCCAGCAGCTCCATGGCGGGGGGTAGCACAGATACGCAGTATTTT,-,TRBV7-9,TRBJ2-3,TRBD2
CASSRFGTSGRGAGELFF,TGTGCCAGCAGCCGATTCGGGACTAGCGGGAGGGGTGCCGGGGAGCTGTTTTTT,-,TRBV7-2,TRBJ2-2,TRBD2
CASSVARQDTEAFF,TGTGCCAGCAGCGTAGCTCGTCAGGACACCGAAGCTTTCTTT,few,TRBV9,TRBJ1-1,-
CASSESGGGNTIYF,TGTGCCAGCAGTGAATCTGGGGGCGGAAACACCATATATTTT,-,TRBV25-1,TRBJ1-3,-
CASTAQGGSGYEQYF,TGTGCCAGCACCGCCCAAGGGGGTTCTGGCTACGAGCAGTACTTC,once,TRBV7-2,TRBJ2-7,-
CASTTQGAFYEQYF,TGTGCCAGCACAACACAGGGGGCTTTCTACGAGCAGTACTTC,-,TRBV6-6,TRBJ2-7,TRBD1
CSAPQQETQYF,TGCAGTGCCCCCCAACAAGAGACCCAGTACTTC,-,TRBV20-1,TRBJ2-5,-
CASSPGTSGRDTQYF,TGCGCCAGCAGTCCGGGGACTAGCGGGAGGGATACGCAGTATTTT,-,TRBV4-1,TRBJ2-3,TRBD2
CASSSTDTQYF,TGTGCCAGCAGCTCCACAGATACGCAGTATTTT,-,TRBV6-1,TRBJ2-3,-
CSVERAGKTGNTIYF,TGCAGCGTTGAAAGAGCGGGGAAAACTGGAAACACCATATATTTT,-,TRBV29-1,TRBJ1-3,-
CASSQEAVVGLAGVTGELFF,TGCGCCAGCAGCCAAGAGGCGGTCGTCGGGCTAGCGGGAGTAACCGGGGAGCTGTTTTTT,-,TRBV4-1,TRBJ2-2,TRBD2
CASSFPRGIRNTEAFF,TGTGCCAGCAGTTTCCCGAGGGGCATTAGGAACACTGAAGCTTTCTTT,-,TRBV28,TRBJ1-1,-
CASSPTGGLTEAFF,TGTGCCAGCAGCCCGACAGGGGGCCTCACTGAAGCTTTCTTT,-,TRBV6-1,TRBJ1-1,TRBD1
CASSISHGGGDGYTF,TGTGCCAGTAGTATAAGTCATGGTGGAGGGGATGGCTACACCTTC,-,TRBV19,TRBJ1-2,-
CASFERETRGATQYF,TGTGCCAGCTTTGAGCGGGAGACTAGGGGGGCTACGCAGTATTTT,-,TRBV11-2,TRBJ2-3,TRBD2
CASRRGREAETQYF,TGCGCCAGCAGAAGGGGCAGGGAGGCAGAGACCCAGTACTTC,-,TRBV5-1,TRBJ2-5,-
CASSGQGARADTQYF,TGTGCCAGCAGCGGACAGGGGGCGCGCGCAGATACGCAGTATTTT,-,TRBV5-5,TRBJ2-3,TRBD1
CASSRQGASSYEQYF,TGTGCCAGCAGCCGACAGGGGGCTAGTTCCTACGAGCAGTACTTC,-,TRBV27,TRBJ2-7,TRBD1
CASSLSTDTQYF,TGTGCCAGCAGCTTAAGCACAGATACGCAGTATTTT,-,TRBV7-2,TRBJ2-3,-
CSVDPVGTDTQYF,TGCAGCGTTGATCCCGTGGGCACAGATACGCAGTATTTT,-,TRBV29-1,TRBJ2-3,-
CASSLRPPRGGNTEAFF,TGTGCCAGCAGCTTACGGCCCCCGAGAGGGGGTAACACTGAAGCTTTCTTT,-,TRBV7-2,TRBJ1-1,-
CASSRASRDREDQYF,TGTGCCAGTTCTCGCGCTTCCCGGGACAGGGAGGATCAGTACTTC,-,TRBV19,TRBJ2-4,TRBD1
CASSPRGGNQPQHF,TGTGCCAGTAGCCCCCGGGGTGGCAATCAGCCCCAGCATTTT,-,TRBV19,TRBJ1-5,-